These 2 T cell receptor beta chains share one sample of origin, sequenced in a study of identical twins. TCRdb redid the calling of the 5' RACE reads with MiXCR, one entry per CDR3 protein. Of some 500,000 distinct CDR3 sequences in the sample, 12% to 15% are singletons; the top ten hold about 0.52%. These data were likewise used in another study, on yellow fever vaccine responses in identical twins.

The sequenced sample consisted of CD4+ T cells sorted from blood. The receptors stem from a woman aged 18-35 years in good health.

In its sample, this clonotype was seen a few times. This chain links TRBV15 with TRBJ2-2; D may be TRBD1 or TRBD2 (5 bases each). The CDR3 is 15 residues long. V lost 0 bases, J lost 7 bases, and 12 bases lay in between. Germline V gives CDR1 LNHNV, CDR2 YYDKDF (reference sequence). The CDR3 protein is CATSRDGTTLGELFF. The CDR3 region has the DNA TGTGCCACCAGCAGAGATGGGACCACTCTCGGGGAGCTGTTTTTT.

This clonotype was found many times. The chain links TRBV7-2 to TRBJ2-1; 14 positions match TRBD2. V shed 7 bases and J 9 bases; nucleotides not matched to a gene: 8. Germline CDR1 and CDR2: SGHTA and FQGNSA. The CDR3 runs to 15 residues. The CDR3 spells CASTLRTSGRPEQFF. In DNA, the CDR3 is TGTGCCAGCACCCTTAGGACTAGCGGGAGGCCTGAGCAGTTCTTC.